This TCR beta chain emerged from a study of blood T cell repertoires in COVID-19. The table came from immunoSEQ multiplex PCR; TCRdb's copy has only in-frame clones and leaves some out. The profile shows about 110,000 clones, around four fifths of them singletons. This CDR3 has 15 amino acids. Germline V lookup: CDR1 SGHRS, CDR2 YFSETQ. Between the trimmed V and J ends, which lost 4 bases and 4 bases, there was a span of 17 bases. Sequenced material: peripheral blood. The sequence derives from a woman aged 55 to 70 with acute or convalescent COVID-19. The gene calls are TRBV5-1 and TRBJ1-2; a weak D match, TRBD1 (6 bases). The CDR3 is CASSKTNRESYGYTF. In DNA form, the CDR3 reads TGCGCCAGCAGCAAGACAAACAGGGAGAGCTATGGCTACACCTTC. Supplemented by reference TRBV5-1 and TRBJ1-2, the full variable domain reads KAGVTQTPRYLIKTRGQQVTLSCSPISGHRSVSWYQQTPGQGLQFLFEYFSETQRNKGNFPGRFSGRQFSNSRSEMNVSTLELGDSALYLCASSKTNRESYGYTFGSGTRLTVV.